The text below deals with one TCR beta chain. These data originate in a study of cytomegalovirus exposure and HLA in healthy donors. The PCR contained 60 Vbeta and 13 Jbeta primers. Using immunoSEQ multiplex PCR, the repertoire was profiled, and TCRdb retains in-frame clones only, with some absent. The table for this sample gives over 200,000 clones. V lost 0 bases and J lost 10; bases outside the gene matches: 2. Germline CDR1 reads KGHSY; CDR2 reads FQNENV. The CDR3 sequence is 12 residues long. The gene calls are TRBV16 and TRBJ1-1, with 7 bases fitting TRBD1. This TCR came from a woman aged 25 to 39 in good health and CMV-seropositive. The sequencing input was PBMCs. In DNA, the CDR3 is TGTGCCAGCAGCCAATCGAGGGGGCCAGCTTTCTTT. This gives the protein CASSQSRGPAFF.